This T cell receptor beta chain derives from a study of lymphopenia after photon versus proton radiotherapy. Assay: immunoSEQ multiplex PCR; the TCRdb copy retains only in-frame clones and omits some. The table lists about 61,000 clones, approximately 86% of them singletons. CDR1 and CDR2 from the germline V gene are SGHRS and YFSETQ. V was cut by 3 bases and J by 0 bases, with 25 bases left in between. The CDR3 has 21 amino acids. Details on this clone: The antigen remains unidentified.

Study-wide findings and caveats: In patients who died, overall survival fell as post-nadir TCR diversity dropped more. After lymphocyte nadir, photon-treated repertoires showed oligoclonal expansion, especially CD8+ Temra. Better survival with proton therapy was suggested as possible, not demonstrated. Photon-treated patients lost naive T cells and TCR diversity; proton-treated stayed stable.

The V gene is TRBV5-1, the J gene TRBJ1-6; D remains ambiguous. The origin of this receptor is a man in his forties with gastric cancer. This sample comprised peripheral blood, obtained from a patient treated with photon-based radiotherapy. The CDR3 reads CASSSTPQQLREGSYNSPLHF. CDR3 coding DNA: TGCGCCAGCAGCTCGACCCCTCAACAGCTCCGAGAAGGCTCCTATAATTCACCCCTCCACTTT.